The next 8 T cell receptor beta chains were all read from a single sample in a study of T cells after yellow fever vaccination. One entry per CDR3 protein, called by TCRdb with MiXCR from the 5' RACE reads. The data contain around 140,000 distinct CDR3 sequences, approximately 7.7% of them seen just once; the ten biggest clones take up roughly 0.77%. Here the sequenced sample was CD4+ T cells sorted from PBMCs, taken 5 days after the yellow fever booster vaccination. Receptors originate from a young man who received the YFV17D yellow fever vaccine.

At least ten counts were recorded for this clonotype. V usage is TRBV5-1 and J usage is TRBJ2-1; D possibly corresponds to TRBD1 (6 bases). In germline, CDR1 is SGHRS, CDR2 YFSETQ. Trimming cost V 1 base and J 7 bases, with 12 bases left between them. The CDR3 has 14 residues. The CDR3 bases are TGCGCCAGCAGCTTGACAGGGACGGTAAATGAGCAGTTCTTC. Translated: CASSLTGTVNEQFF.

This clonotype was detected many times. The chain combines TRBV7-9 with TRBJ2-1; 8 positions agree with TRBD1. CDR1 is SEHNR and CDR2 is FQNEAQ in the germline V gene (reference sequence). V shed 6 bases, J shed 1 base, and the junction held 2 bases outside the gene matches. This CDR3 is built from 14 residues. The CDR3 reads CASRWTGSYNEQFF. The CDR3, as DNA: TGTGCCAGCAGATGGACAGGGTCCTACAATGAGCAGTTCTTC.

This clonotype was observed at least ten times. The genes are TRBV29-1 and TRBJ2-1; 8 bases align to TRBD1. Germline assignment: CDR1 SQVTM and CDR2 ANQGSEA. J was trimmed by 6 bases and V by 4 bases; bases with no gene match: 2. This CDR3 spans 12 amino acids. CDR3 DNA: TGCAGCGTTGGGACAGGGAGCAATGAGCAGTTCTTC. Translation gives CSVGTGSNEQFF.

This clonotype was picked up many times. The CDR3, as DNA: TGTGCCACCAGTGATGCAACGAACCCTGGGGGGCAGTTCTTC. Protein product: CATSDATNPGGQFF. This rearrangement joins TRBV24-1 to TRBJ2-1, with D perhaps given as TRBD1 or TRBD2 (5 bases each). The V gene's germline CDR1 is KGHDR and CDR2 SFDVKD. V lost 3 bases and J 12 bases, leaving 17 bases between the germline ends. CDR3 length: 14 amino acids.

This clonotype was seen at least ten times. The chain couples TRBV6-5 to TRBJ2-1; 7 positions match TRBD1. The CDR3 extends over 14 amino acids. With 6 bases clipped from V and 8 bases from J, the junction kept 10 bases outside the gene matches. The germline gives CDR1 MNHEY, CDR2 SVGAGI. The CDR3 nucleotides are TGTGCCAGCAGGCCCAACAGGGGCCATTATGAGCAGTTCTTC. Translated, it gives CASRPNRGHYEQFF.

This clonotype was recorded at least ten times. The V call is TRBV9, the J call TRBJ2-3, with D tentatively TRBD1 (6 bases). Deletions cut 4 bases from V and 4 bases from J, with 16 bases between. Germline lookup yields CDR1 SGDLS and CDR2 YYNGEE. The CDR3 totals 15 residues. The CDR3 DNA follows: TGTGCCAGCAGCCGTCGACAGGCCAGAGCAGATACGCAGTATTTT. Its protein is CASSRRQARADTQYF.

Worth noting for this clonotype: One base away lies a much larger clone, so this may be a sequencing read error. J is TRBJ2-7 and V is TRBV4-1, with D maybe TRBD1 (5 bases). The germline V gene has CDR1 MGHRA and CDR2 YSYEKL. The CDR3 runs to 15 residues. The CDR3 protein is CASSQDQGNFYVQYF. The CDR3 DNA reads as TGCGCCAGCAGCCAAGATCAGGGCAATTTCTACGTGCAGTACTTC.

This clonotype was counted ten times or more. For the CDR3, the DNA is TGCGCCAGCAGCCAAACCAGGCAGGGGGCCTACGAGCAGTACTTC. It is translated as CASSQTRQGAYEQYF. The rearrangement links TRBV4-3 to TRBJ2-7; 7 bases fit TRBD1. The junction had 6 bases not matched to a gene; V was cut back by 2 bases and J by 2 bases. CDR3 size: 15 residues. Germline V gives CDR1 LGHNA, CDR2 YSLEER.